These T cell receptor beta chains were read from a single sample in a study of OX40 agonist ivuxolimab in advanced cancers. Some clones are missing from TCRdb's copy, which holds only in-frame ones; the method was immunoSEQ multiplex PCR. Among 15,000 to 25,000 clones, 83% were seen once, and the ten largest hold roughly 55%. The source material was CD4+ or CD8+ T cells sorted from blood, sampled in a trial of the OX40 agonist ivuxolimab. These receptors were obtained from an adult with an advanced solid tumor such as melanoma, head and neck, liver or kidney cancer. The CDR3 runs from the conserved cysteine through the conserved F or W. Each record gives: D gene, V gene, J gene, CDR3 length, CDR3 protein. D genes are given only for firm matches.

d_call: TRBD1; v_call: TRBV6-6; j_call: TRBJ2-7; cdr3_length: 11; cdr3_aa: CASRTGIEQYF
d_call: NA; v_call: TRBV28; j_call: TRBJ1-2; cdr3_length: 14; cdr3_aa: CASSLYPGLYGYTF
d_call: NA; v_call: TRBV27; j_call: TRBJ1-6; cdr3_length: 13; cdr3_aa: CASRTGYNSPLHF
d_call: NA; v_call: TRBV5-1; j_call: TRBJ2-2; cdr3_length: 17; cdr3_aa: CASSFMGRGANTGELFF
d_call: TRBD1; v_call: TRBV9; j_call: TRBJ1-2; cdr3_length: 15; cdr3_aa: CASSAGTGGLYGYTF
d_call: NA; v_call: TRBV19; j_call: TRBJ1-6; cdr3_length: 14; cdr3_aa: CASSMNSLDGTLHF
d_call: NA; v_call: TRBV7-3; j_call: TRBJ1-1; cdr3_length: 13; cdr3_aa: CASSLGYGTEAFF
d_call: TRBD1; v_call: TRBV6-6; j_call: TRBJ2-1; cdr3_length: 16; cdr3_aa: CASRLQGPIPYNEQFF
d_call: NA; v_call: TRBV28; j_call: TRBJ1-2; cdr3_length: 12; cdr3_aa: CASSPTGYGYTF
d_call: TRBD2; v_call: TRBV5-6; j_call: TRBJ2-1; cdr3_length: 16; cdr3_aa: CASSYYSGGTYNEQFF
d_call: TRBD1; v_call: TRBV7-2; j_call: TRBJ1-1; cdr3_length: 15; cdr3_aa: CASSSRDRGEFEAFF
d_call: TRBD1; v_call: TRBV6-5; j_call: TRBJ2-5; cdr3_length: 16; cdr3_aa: CASSYPTGGVQETQYF
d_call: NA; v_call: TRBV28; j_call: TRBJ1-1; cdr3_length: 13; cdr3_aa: CASSARGGTEAFF
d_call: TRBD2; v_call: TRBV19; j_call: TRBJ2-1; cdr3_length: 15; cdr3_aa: CASNHGGLAGDEQFF
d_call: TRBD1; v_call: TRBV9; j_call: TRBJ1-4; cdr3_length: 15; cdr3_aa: CASSVTGTGDEKLFF
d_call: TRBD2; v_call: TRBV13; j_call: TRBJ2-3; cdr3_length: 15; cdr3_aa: CASSPREGIRDTQYF
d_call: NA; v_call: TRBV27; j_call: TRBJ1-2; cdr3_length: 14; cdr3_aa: CASSLGGPNYGYTF
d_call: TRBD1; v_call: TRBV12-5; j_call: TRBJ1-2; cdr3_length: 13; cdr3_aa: CASATGVPYGYTF
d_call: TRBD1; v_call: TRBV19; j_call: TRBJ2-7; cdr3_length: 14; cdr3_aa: CASTLTGEVGEQYF
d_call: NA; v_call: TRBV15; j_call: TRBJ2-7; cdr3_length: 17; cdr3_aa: CATSRKSFGGSSYEQYF
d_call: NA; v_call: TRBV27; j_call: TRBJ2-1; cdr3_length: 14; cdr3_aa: CASSLSVGYNEQFF
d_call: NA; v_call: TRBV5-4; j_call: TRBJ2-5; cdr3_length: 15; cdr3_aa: CASSYRSRWQETQYF
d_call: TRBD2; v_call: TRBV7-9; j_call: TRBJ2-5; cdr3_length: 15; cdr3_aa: CASRPSGGIQETQYF
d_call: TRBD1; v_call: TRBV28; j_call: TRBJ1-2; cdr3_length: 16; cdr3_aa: CASSLMGGGRGYGYTF
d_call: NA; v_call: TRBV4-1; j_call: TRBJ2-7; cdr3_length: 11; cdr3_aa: CASRVAYEQYF
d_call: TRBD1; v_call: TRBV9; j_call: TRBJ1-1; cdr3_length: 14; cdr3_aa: CASSVGQGREFAFF
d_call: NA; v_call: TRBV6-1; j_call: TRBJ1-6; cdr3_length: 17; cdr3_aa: CASSEGRGVAYNSPLHF
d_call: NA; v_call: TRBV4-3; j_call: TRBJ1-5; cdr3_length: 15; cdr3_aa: CASSQDGGANQPQHF
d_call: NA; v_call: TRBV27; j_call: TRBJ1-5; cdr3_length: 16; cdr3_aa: CASSLGAGTSNQPQHF
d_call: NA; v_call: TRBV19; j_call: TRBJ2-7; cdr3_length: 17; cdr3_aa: CASSSIFRDVASYEQYF
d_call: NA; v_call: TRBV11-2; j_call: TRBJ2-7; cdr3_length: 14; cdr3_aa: CASSLGGEAYEQYF
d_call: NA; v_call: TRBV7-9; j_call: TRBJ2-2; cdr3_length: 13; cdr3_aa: CASSFLDPGELFF
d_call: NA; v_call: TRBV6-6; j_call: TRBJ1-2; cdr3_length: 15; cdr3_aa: CASSWRSTGGYGYTF
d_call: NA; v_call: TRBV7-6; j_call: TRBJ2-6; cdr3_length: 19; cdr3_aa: CASSLGPKGLLAGANVLTF
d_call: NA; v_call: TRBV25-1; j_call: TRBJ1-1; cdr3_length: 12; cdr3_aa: CASSDRNTEAFF
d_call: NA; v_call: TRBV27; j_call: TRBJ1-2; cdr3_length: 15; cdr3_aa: CASSLRWEGTYGYTF
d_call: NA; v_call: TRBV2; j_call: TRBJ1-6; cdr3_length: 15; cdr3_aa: CASSLRDMINSPLHF
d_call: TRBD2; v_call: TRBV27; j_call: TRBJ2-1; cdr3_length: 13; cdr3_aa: CASSYRLADWQFF
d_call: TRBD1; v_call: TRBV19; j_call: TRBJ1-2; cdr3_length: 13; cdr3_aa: CASTPDRVFGYTF
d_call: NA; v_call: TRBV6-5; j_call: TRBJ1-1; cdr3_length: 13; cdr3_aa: CASSYGGNTEAFF
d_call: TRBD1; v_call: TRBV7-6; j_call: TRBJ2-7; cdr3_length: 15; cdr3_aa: CASSLAGTGLYEQYF
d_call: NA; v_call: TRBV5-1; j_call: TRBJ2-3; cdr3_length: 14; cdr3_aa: CASRRTLYTDTQYF
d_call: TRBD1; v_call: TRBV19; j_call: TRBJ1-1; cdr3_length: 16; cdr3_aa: CATLSGQGGAHTEAFF
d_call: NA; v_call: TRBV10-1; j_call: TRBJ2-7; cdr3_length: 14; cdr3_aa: CASSGRGTHYEQYF
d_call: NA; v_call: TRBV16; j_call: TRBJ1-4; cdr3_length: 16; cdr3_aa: CASSLARDGFNEKLFF
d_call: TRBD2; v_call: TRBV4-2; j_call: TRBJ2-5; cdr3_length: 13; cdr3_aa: CASSQGTSGALHF
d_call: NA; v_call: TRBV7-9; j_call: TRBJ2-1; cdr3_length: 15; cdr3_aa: CASSRGLSSYNEQFF
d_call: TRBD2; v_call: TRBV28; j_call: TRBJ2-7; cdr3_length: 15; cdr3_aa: CASTPTGTSSGEQYF